The 9 T cell receptor beta chains given below trace back to one sample, sequenced in a study of identical twins. TCRdb itself ran the 5' RACE reads through MiXCR, one entry per CDR3 protein. The sample lists approximately 1.8 million distinct CDR3 sequences, less than 40% occurring once. The sample consisted of cord blood. The receptors shown here come from a newborn girl in good health.

The chain has TRBV10-3 and TRBJ1-5, with 7 bases fitting TRBD1. The CDR3 runs 16 residues. Germline V gene data show CDR1 as ENHRY and CDR2 as SYGVKD. The ends lost 3 bases at V and 9 bases at J; junction bases unmatched: 14. The CDR3 coding sequence is TGTGCCATCAGTGATGCACCGGGACAGAGATTGGGGCCCCAGCATTTT. Its translation is CAISDAPGQRLGPQHF.

This clonotype was seen more than once but under ten times. This rearrangement joins TRBV6-6 to TRBJ2-1; 7 nucleotides match TRBD1. The DNA end is a closer match to TRBJ2-7, so the J assignment may be wrong. Germline loops: CDR1 MNHNY, CDR2 SVGAGI (reference sequence). The CDR3 runs to 15 residues. The CDR3 sequence is CASSPDRISYNEQYF. CDR3 DNA: TGTGCCAGCAGCCCGGACAGGATCTCCTACAATGAGCAGTACTTC.

The J gene is TRBJ1-1, the V gene TRBV2, with TRBD1 identical over 11 bases. Germline V CDR1 and CDR2: SNHLY, FYNNEI. The CDR3 sequence is 14 residues long. V gave up 3 bases and J gave up 5 bases; unmatched junction bases: 2. For the CDR3, the DNA is TGTGCCAGCAGTGAGGACAGGGGGCGGACTGAAGCTTTCTTT. Amino acids: CASSEDRGRTEAFF.

The chain employs TRBV7-2 and TRBJ2-7; 14 nucleotides align to TRBD2. V shed 7 bases and J 6 bases; nucleotides not matched to a gene: 17. The CDR3 is 18 amino acids. Germline V CDR1 and CDR2: SGHTA, FQGNSA. CDR3 sequence reads: CASTLWGGLAGASGEQYF. CDR3 nucleotide sequence: TGTGCCAGCACCCTCTGGGGGGGACTAGCGGGGGCCTCTGGCGAGCAGTACTTC.

This clonotype occurred a few times. This chain connects TRBV7-2 to TRBJ2-1, with 11 bases lining up with TRBD2. CDR1 SGHTA and CDR2 FQGNSA come from the germline V gene. This CDR3 has 16 amino acids. V was pared by 3 bases and J by 6 bases, with 7 bases of the junction left unmatched. The CDR3 loop is CASSFTLAGGRNEQFF. As DNA, the CDR3 is TGTGCCAGCAGCTTTACTCTAGCGGGAGGACGCAATGAGCAGTTCTTC.

This clonotype was seen more than once but under ten times. This chain joins TRBV10-1 and TRBJ2-7, with TRBD2 as a possible D gene (7 bases). CDR3 length equals 16 residues. The V and J ends lost 4 bases and 2 bases respectively, with 18 bases between them. CDR1 and CDR2 from the germline V gene are WNHNN and SYGVQD (reference sequence). The CDR3 region is CASSASWGGATYEQYF. In DNA form, the CDR3 reads TGCGCCAGCAGTGCGTCCTGGGGGGGCGCAACCTACGAGCAGTACTTC.

This clonotype was seen more than once but under ten times. The chain is built from TRBV20-1 and TRBJ2-7, with 11 bases aligning to TRBD2. V dropped 2 bases and J dropped 3; count of bases not matched to a gene: 3. This CDR3 region has 14 residues. The germline V gene encodes CDR1 DFQATT and CDR2 SNEGSKA (reference sequence). CDR3 coding DNA: TGCAGTGCTAGAACGACTAGCGGGGACTACGAGCAGTACTTC. Translating it yields CSARTTSGDYEQYF.

The genes are TRBV7-2 and TRBJ2-4; a possible D gene is TRBD2 (6 bases). The better agreement between TRBJ2-5 and the DNA end casts doubt on the J call. This CDR3 contains 17 residues. Looked up from germline, CDR1 is SGHTA and CDR2 is FQGNSA. This CDR3 is CASRQGHNLAVQETQYF. DNA of the CDR3: TGTGCCAGCAGACAAGGCCATAATTTAGCGGTACAAGAGACCCAGTACTTC.

This clonotype was seen only a few times. The gene calls are TRBV29-1 and TRBJ2-2, with TRBD1 matching over 8 bases. After removal of 4 bases from V and 5 bases from J, the junction contained 12 bases not matched to a gene. The germline gives CDR1 SQVTM, CDR2 ANQGSEA. This CDR3 has 16 amino acids. CDR3 DNA: TGCAGCGTTGGCTCCCCCGGACAGGGAAAGACCGGGGAGCTGTTTTTT. Its translation: CSVGSPGQGKTGELFF.